The 6 T cell receptor beta chains below were found in one sample sequenced in a study of cytomegalovirus exposure and HLA in healthy donors. PCR amplification relied on 60 Vbeta primers (plus 13 Jbeta primers). Assay: immunoSEQ multiplex PCR; the TCRdb copy retains only in-frame clones and omits some. This sample has about 150,000 clones, with about four fifths found just once. The sample consisted of PBMCs. These receptors all stem from a male donor in good health and CMV-seronegative.

This clone was observed a few times. The chain recombines TRBV10-2 with TRBJ2-1, with 9 bases identical to TRBD1. CDR1 is WSHSY, CDR2 SAAADI, per germline. V gave up 0 bases and J gave up 8 bases; unmatched junction bases: 5. This CDR3 has 15 residues. CDR3 residues: CASSESGQGKDEQFF. The CDR3 coding sequence is TGCGCCAGCAGTGAGTCAGGACAGGGGAAGGATGAGCAGTTCTTC.

Concerning this clone itself: The identical CDR3 is also encoded by other nucleotide sequences in the sample. The J gene is TRBJ2-7, the V gene TRBV27; D not certain. The V end lost 2 bases, the J end lost 1 base, and 6 bases lay between the germline ends. CDR3 length equals 13 residues. CDR1 MNHEY and CDR2 SMNVEV come from the germline V gene (reference sequence). The CDR3 DNA sequence: TGTGCCAGCAGTTTAGGGCAGTCCTACGAGCAGTACTTC. Its translation: CASSLGQSYEQYF.

The chain couples TRBV11-2 to TRBJ1-5; D possibly corresponds to TRBD1 (6 bases). The CDR3 consists of 18 residues. Germline V gene data show CDR1 as SGHAT and CDR2 as FQNNGV. Trimming stripped 5 bases from V and 7 bases from J, with 27 bases between. The chain's CDR3 is CASSANRPGGADQQPQHF. CDR3 nucleotide sequence: TGTGCCAGCAGCGCCAACCGCCCGGGGGGCGCAGATCAACAGCCCCAGCATTTT.

This clone was observed a single time. The rearrangement links TRBV6-5 to TRBJ2-3; 9 bases match TRBD1. The trim removed 2 bases at V and 5 bases at J, leaving 2 bases unmatched. The CDR3 contains 14 residues. Germline assignment: CDR1 MNHEY and CDR2 SVGAGI. The CDR3 bases are TGTGCCAGCAGTTACCGGACAGGGGAAGATACGCAGTATTTT. This sequence encodes CASSYRTGEDTQYF.

The chain joins TRBV4-1 to TRBJ2-1; the D gene is possibly TRBD1 (6 bases). V lost 2 bases to trimming and J lost 4 bases, with 12 bases between them. The CDR3 runs 15 residues. Germline V gene lookup returns CDR1 MGHRA and CDR2 YSYEKL. The DNA of the CDR3 is TGCGCCAGCAGCCAAACAGGGTCCTTTTACAATGAGCAGTTCTTC. Its translation: CASSQTGSFYNEQFF.

The chain employs TRBV5-1 and TRBJ1-6, with 12 bases identical to TRBD1. Losses at the gene ends were 4 bases for V and 3 bases for J; bases not matched to a gene: 5. The CDR3 loop spans 17 amino acids. Germline CDR1 is SGHRS and CDR2 is YFSETQ. CDR3: CASSEGQGAIYNSPLHF. For the CDR3, the DNA is TGCGCCAGCAGCGAGGGACAGGGGGCGATCTATAATTCACCCCTCCACTTT.